A selection of T cell receptor beta chains follows, all from one sample in a study of CD8+CD57+ T cells in acquired aplastic anemia. Each CDR3 protein gets one entry after TCRdb re-called the reads with MiXCR. Here the sample spans around 190,000 distinct CDR3 sequences, around 63% being singletons. Material for sequencing was sorted CD4+, CD8+, or CD8+CD57+ T cells (not recorded which) from PBMCs. These receptors all come from a human donor in good health. The CDR3 runs from the conserved cysteine through the conserved F or W. A D gene is named only where the DNA matches it firmly. Clone size, where shown, is once, few, many, or a class for clones that have expanded.

v_call	d_call	clone_size	cdr3_length	j_call	cdr3_nt	cdr3_aa
TRBV6-1	NA	many	14	TRBJ1-4	TGTGCCAGCAGGGGACGGTTAATTAATGAAAAACTGTTTTTT	CASRGRLINEKLFF
TRBV25-1	TRBD1	NA	17	TRBJ1-4	TGTGCCAGCAGTGAACCAGGGGGCAGGGGGGGTAATGAAAAACTGTTTTTT	CASSEPGGRGGNEKLFF
TRBV12-5	TRBD2	NA	13	TRBJ2-5	TGTGCCAGCAGTTTAACCCTAGCGGGGGGGGGTGACTTC	CASSLTLAGGGDF
TRBV29-1	NA	NA	13	TRBJ2-7	TGCAGCGCTAAGACAGAGTTGAACTACGAGCAGTACTTC	CSAKTELNYEQYF
TRBV5-6	TRBD1	NA	14	TRBJ1-4	TGTGCCAGCAGCGTGGGACAGGGCGGGGAAAAACTGTTTTTT	CASSVGQGGEKLFF
TRBV20-1	NA	many	13	TRBJ2-3	TGCAGTGCTAGAGTCCTGACTGGGGATACGCAGTATTTT	CSARVLTGDTQYF
TRBV7-3	NA	NA	15	TRBJ2-6	TGTGCCAGCAGCTTACAGGGGAGAGGGGCCAACGTCCTGACTTTC	CASSLQGRGANVLTF
TRBV27	NA	few	14	TRBJ1-4	TGTGCCAGCAGTTTACGGGGGGTAAATGAAAAACTGTTTTTT	CASSLRGVNEKLFF
TRBV20-1	NA	few	12	TRBJ2-7	TGCAGTGCTACGGATAATTCCTACGAGCAGTACTTC	CSATDNSYEQYF
TRBV7-2	NA	NA	14	TRBJ1-5	TGTGCCACTTCGCCCGACAGCCCTAATCAGCCCCAGCATTTT	CATSPDSPNQPQHF
TRBV19	NA	many	12	TRBJ2-7	TGTGCCAGTAGTTCTAGTTGGTACGAGCAGTACTTC	CASSSSWYEQYF
TRBV2	NA	once	15	TRBJ1-5	TGTGCCAGCAGTGCAGGGCCAGAAGGGTATCAGCCCCAGCATTTT	CASSAGPEGYQPQHF
TRBV4-1	TRBD2	many	14	TRBJ2-1	TGCGCCAGCAGCCACATGGGACTAGCGGGCGAGCAGTTCTTC	CASSHMGLAGEQFF
TRBV11-3	NA	NA	16	TRBJ2-7	TGTGCCAGCAGCTTAGCCTGCTACAGGGTGCGCTACGAGCAGTACTTC	CASSLACYRVRYEQYF
TRBV2	NA	NA	16	TRBJ2-7	TGTGCCAGCAGCCCCGCGGGCGGGGATCCCTCCTACGAGCAGTACTTC	CASSPAGGDPSYEQYF
TRBV7-9	TRBD2	NA	18	TRBJ2-3	TGTGCCAGCAGCTTAGCTGGAGTAAGCGGGGGTGACACAGATACGCAGTATTTT	CASSLAGVSGGDTDTQYF
TRBV5-6	TRBD2	NA	17	TRBJ2-3	TGTGCCAGTAGTCCCTCGGGACTAGCGGGAGGGACATATACGCAGTATTTT	CASSPSGLAGGTYTQYF
TRBV7-6	NA	NA	13	TRBJ1-1	TGTACCAGCAGTTACAGTGGGGGGACTGAAGCTCTCTTT	CTSSYSGGTEALF
TRBV20-1	TRBD2	NA	12	TRBJ2-7	TGCAGTTCGACTAGCGGGGGTTACGAGCAGTACTTC	CSSTSGGYEQYF
TRBV12-3/TRBV12-4	NA	many	15	TRBJ1-3	TGTGCCAGCAGGAGAGACAGCGACTCTGGAAACACCATATATTTT	CASRRDSDSGNTIYF
TRBV29-1	NA	NA	13	TRBJ1-3	TGCAGCGGGATAGACAGGACGCGAAACACCATATATTTT	CSGIDRTRNTIYF
TRBV11-2	TRBD1	NA	15	TRBJ2-7	TGTGCCAGCAGCCAAGGGGACAGCGAGTCCTACGAGCAGTACTTC	CASSQGDSESYEQYF
TRBV5-6	TRBD1	NA	14	TRBJ2-1	TGTGCCAGCAGCGTACCGGGACAGGGCAATGAGCAGTTCTTC	CASSVPGQGNEQFF
TRBV24-1	NA	once	13	TRBJ2-7	TGTGCCACCAGTGATTTCGGCAGGGACGAGCAGTACTTC	CATSDFGRDEQYF
TRBV20-1	NA	NA	11	TRBJ1-1	TGCAGTGCTAGAGATTGGAGTGAAGCTTTCTTT	CSARDWSEAFF
TRBV9	NA	many	12	TRBJ2-1	TGTGCCAGCAGCTTTACAGGGAGAGAGCAGTTCTTC	CASSFTGREQFF
TRBV11-2	NA	NA	13	TRBJ2-3	TGTGCCAGCAGCCCCGGCCATACAGATACGCAGTATTTT	CASSPGHTDTQYF
TRBV7-2	NA	few	17	TRBJ1-5	TGTGCCAGCAGCTTAGTCCCCCAGGGAATCGGCAATCAGCCCCAGCATTTT	CASSLVPQGIGNQPQHF
TRBV9	NA	many	14	TRBJ1-4	TGTGCCAGCAGCGTCAGGGATAGCGGTGAAAAACTGTTTTTT	CASSVRDSGEKLFF
TRBV7-2	NA	few	11	TRBJ1-2	TGTGCCAGCAGCTCAAACTATGGCTACACCTTC	CASSSNYGYTF
TRBV2	NA	NA	13	TRBJ1-6	TGTGCCAGCAAAGAGACAGTTAATTCACCCCTCCACTTT	CASKETVNSPLHF
TRBV5-1	TRBD2	many	17	TRBJ2-5	TGCGCCAGCAGCTTGGGTCGACTAGCGGGGGGCCAAGAGACCCAGTACTTC	CASSLGRLAGGQETQYF
TRBV7-4	TRBD1	NA	15	TRBJ2-2	TGTGCCACCGGCGGGACAGGGTACGTCACCGGGGAGCTGTTTTTT	CATGGTGYVTGELFF
TRBV28	NA	NA	13	TRBJ1-1	TGTGCCAGCAGTTTCGGATTGAACACTGAAGCTTTCTTT	CASSFGLNTEAFF
TRBV7-9	NA	NA	15	TRBJ1-2	TGTGCCAGCAGCTTAGGGGGCACGACCGGGTATGGCTACACCTTC	CASSLGGTTGYGYTF
TRBV7-9	NA	many	11	TRBJ1-1	TGTGCCAGCTGGCGTCGCACTGAAGCTTTCTTT	CASWRRTEAFF
TRBV3-1	NA	many	14	TRBJ1-1	TGCGCCAGCAGCCAAGGCCTGGGGGGCACTGAAGCTTTCTTT	CASSQGLGGTEAFF